One sample yielded the 15 T cell receptor beta chains listed below, sequenced in a study of T cells in Graves' hyperthyroidism and ophthalmopathy. RNA transcripts were the template for amplifying TCR beta CDR3 regions. The TCR CDR3 was amplified in a first-round RT-PCR using the HTBI primer set. In TCRdb, the multiplex PCR reads were re-called with MiXCR into one record per CDR3 protein. Of fewer than 750,000 distinct CDR3 sequences in the sample, around 46% are singletons; the top ten hold more than 7%. Material: peripheral blood or thyroid tissue (not recorded which). The receptors stem from a woman aged 18-29 years with Graves' hyperthyroidism.

This clonotype has at least ten counts. The V call is TRBV7-9, the J call TRBJ1-1; D gene unclear. The CDR3 sequence is 12 residues long. The germline V and J ends were trimmed by 1 base and 10 bases, with 10 bases remaining between them. CDR1 and CDR2 from the germline V gene are SEHNR and FQNEAQ (reference sequence). CDR3 protein: CASSLEESGAFF. CDR3 bases: TGTGCCAGCAGCTTAGAAGAATCTGGAGCTTTCTTT.

V and J are TRBV6-2 or TRBV6-3 and TRBJ2-7; 9 bases line up with TRBD1. Germline CDR1 and CDR2: MNHEY and SVGEGT. With V trimmed by 6 bases and J by 1 base, 13 bases remained unmatched. The CDR3 has 17 amino acids. CDR3 protein: CASSPLVIGTGSYEQYF. DNA for the CDR3: TGTGCCAGCAGCCCCCTTGTGATCGGGACAGGGTCCTACGAGCAGTACTTC.

This clonotype was seen at least ten times. V usage is TRBV5-4 and J usage is TRBJ2-7; 9 nucleotides agree with TRBD1. CDR3 size: 15 residues. Per the germline V gene, CDR1 is SGHNT and CDR2 is YYREEE (reference sequence). Trimming cost V 0 bases and J 3 bases; bases outside gene matches: 4. The CDR3 DNA is TGTGCCAGCAGCTTGGGGGGGACAGGGAACTACGAGCAGTACTTC. As protein: CASSLGGTGNYEQYF.

This clonotype was seen ten or more times. This chain uses TRBV14 with TRBJ2-5; 14 nucleotides line up with TRBD2. Trimming cost V 0 bases and J 5 bases; bases outside gene matches: 8. CDR3 length equals 18 residues. From germline, CDR1 is SGHDN and CDR2 FVKESK. The CDR3 DNA sequence: TGTGCCAGCAGCCAAGAGCAAGGGACTAGCGGGAGATGGGAGACCCAGTACTTC. Translating it yields CASSQEQGTSGRWETQYF.

Concerning this clonotype: Germline is not matched at one junction end, which may reflect a read error. The genes are TRBV7-6 and TRBJ1-1; 7 bases are a match to TRBD1. The germline gives CDR1 SGHVS, CDR2 FNYEAQ. The CDR3 spans 14 residues. CDR3 sequence reads: CAGSFAGGGTEAFF. CDR3 nucleotide sequence: TGTGCCGGCAGCTTTGCAGGGGGAGGTACTGAAGCTTTCTTT.

About this clonotype: A much more abundant neighbour one base away suggests this may be a read error. This chain links TRBV20-1 with TRBJ2-1; the D gene could be TRBD1 or TRBD2 (5 bases each). Germline CDR1 is DFQATT and CDR2 is SNEGSKA (reference sequence). The CDR3 totals 13 residues. The CDR3: CGARRDGGNEQFF. CDR3 coding DNA: TGCGGTGCTAGAAGGGACGGTGGAAATGAGCAGTTCTTC.

This clonotype has just a few counts. The chain carries TRBV29-1 and TRBJ1-5; D is perhaps TRBD1 (5 bases). Germline V gene data show CDR1 as SQVTM and CDR2 as ANQGSEA. The CDR3 sequence is 15 residues long. V lost 7 bases and J 14 bases, leaving 30 bases between the germline ends. The CDR3 spells CSGGTSGIRADNEHF. The CDR3 coding sequence is TGCAGCGGTGGGACTAGCGGGATTCGGGCGGACAATGAGCATTTT.

This sequence joins TRBV6-6 and TRBJ2-3, with 10 bases fitting TRBD2. The CDR3 extends over 17 amino acids. The germline gives CDR1 MNHNY, CDR2 SVGAGI (reference sequence). The V gene end was trimmed by 7 bases and the J gene end by 5 bases; junction bases not matched to a gene: 15. In DNA, the CDR3 is TGTGCCAGCACTCCGAGCCCCCTAGCGGGAGTGAGAGATACGCAGTATTTT. This codes for CASTPSPLAGVRDTQYF.

With respect to this clonotype: The conserved phenylalanine or tryptophan is not found at the CDR3 terminus, so this likely reflects a read error. The DNA is left out, because the CDR3 cannot be placed on it with certainty; the CDR3 is given as TCRdb lists it. J is TRBJ1-1 and V is TRBV15; whether TRBD1, the table's D call, matches the DNA was not checked. CDR1 and CDR2 from the germline V gene are LNHNV and YYDKDF (reference sequence). The length of the CDR3 is 15 amino acids, counting both ends. The CDR3 is CATSRGQGPGAQAFV.

This clonotype showed up many times. The chain uses TRBV29-1 and TRBJ1-1, with a tentative D call TRBD1 (6 bases). The CDR3 spans 13 residues. V was shortened by 4 bases and J by 5 bases, with 14 bases between the two germline ends. Germline assignment: CDR1 SQVTM and CDR2 ANQGSEA. CDR3 nucleotides: TGCAGCGTTGGGGGGGGGGCGGGAACTGAAGCTTTCTTT. Translation gives CSVGGGAGTEAFF.

The J gene is TRBJ2-7, the V gene TRBV10-1, with 11 positions matching TRBD2. The CDR3 is made up of 13 amino acids. V trimming: 8 bases; J trimming: 4 bases; junction bases outside the gene matches: 4. The germline gives CDR1 WNHNN, CDR2 SYGVQD (reference sequence). CDR3 DNA sequence: TGCGCCAGCTTCACTAGCGGGAGTTACGAGCAGTACTTC. Protein sequence: CASFTSGSYEQYF.

In its sample, this clonotype was seen many times. V and J are TRBV3-1 and TRBJ2-7; possibly TRBD2 for D (6 bases). CDR3 length: 16 residues. Germline loops: CDR1 LGHDT, CDR2 YNNKEL (reference sequence). V was trimmed by 4 bases and J by 7 bases, leaving 23 bases between them. The CDR3 nucleotides are TGTGCCAGCAGCCTCCAGGGTAGCGGCATCGGTGAGGAGCAGTACTTC. As protein: CASSLQGSGIGEEQYF.

This clonotype was recorded a few times. The chain carries TRBV7-9 and TRBJ1-5, with 7 bases lining up with TRBD1. CDR3 length: 18 residues. After removal of 1 base from V and 6 bases from J, the junction contained 15 bases not matched to a gene. The germline V gene has CDR1 SEHNR and CDR2 FQNEAQ (reference sequence). The CDR3 DNA is TGTGCCAGCAGCTTAGAAAAGAACCAACAGGGGTCGAGTCAGCCCCAGCATTTT. Its translation: CASSLEKNQQGSSQPQHF.

The genes are TRBV11-3 and TRBJ2-5; TRBD1 is a possible D gene (5 bases). This CDR3 comprises 14 residues. The V and J ends lost 1 base and 7 bases respectively, with 13 bases between them. In germline, CDR1 is SGHNT, CDR2 YENEEA. As DNA, the CDR3 is TGTGCCAGCAGCTTAGGAGTGAAGGGGCGGACCCAGTACTTC. As protein: CASSLGVKGRTQYF.

This clonotype was seen only once. A much more abundant neighbour one base away suggests this may be a read error. J is TRBJ2-7 and V is TRBV6-1; D might be TRBD1 or TRBD2, each matching 5 bases. The length of the CDR3 is 15 residues. Trimming took 5 bases from V and 6 from J, leaving 20 bases between them. Germline V gives CDR1 MNHNS, CDR2 SASEGT. The CDR3 nucleotides are TGTGCCAGCAGTCGTACCGGGGCAGGGAAAGCCGAGCAGTACTTC. Translated: CASSRTGAGKAEQYF.